These 26 T cell receptor beta chains originate from one sample sequenced in a study of CD8 T cells in ankylosing spondylitis. TCRdb analysed the 5' RACE reads with MiXCR anew, one entry per CDR3 protein. The data contain roughly 200,000 distinct CDR3 sequences, over 10% of them singletons. The specimen was blood, either unsorted or a sorted T cell fraction (not recorded which). These receptors all stem from a male donor with ankylosing spondylitis or in good health (not recorded which).

This clonotype is medium-sized in the sample. This chain joins TRBV4-1 and TRBJ2-3; the match to TRBD2 covers 8 bases. The ends lost 0 bases at V and 5 bases at J; junction bases unmatched: 19. The length of the CDR3 is 20 residues. CDR1 is MGHRA, CDR2 YSYEKL, per germline. The chain's CDR3 is CASSQDSVSGDGRPKDTQYF. CDR3 DNA sequence: TGCGCCAGCAGCCAAGATAGTGTTAGCGGGGACGGCCGCCCGAAAGATACGCAGTATTTT.

The chain carries TRBV2 and TRBJ2-1; D gene ambiguous. Germline-derived CDR1 and CDR2 are SNHLY and FYNNEI. Trimming left V 3 bases short and J 0 bases short, with 24 bases between. The CDR3 runs 20 residues. In DNA, the CDR3 is TGTGCCAGCAGTGAGACTTACACCTCGAAACTCTCGAGCTCCTACAATGAGCAGTTCTTC. Translated: CASSETYTSKLSSSYNEQFF.

This clonotype turned up a few times. The chain couples TRBV10-3 to TRBJ2-1; D is uncertain. The CDR3 is 12 amino acids. V gave up 10 bases and J gave up 5 bases, with 12 bases separating them. Germline V gene data show CDR1 as ENHRY and CDR2 as SYGVKD. The CDR3: CATTDNNNEQFF. Written as DNA, the CDR3 is TGTGCCACCACCGACAACAACAATGAGCAGTTCTTC.

This sequence joins TRBV30 and TRBJ2-7; D remains ambiguous. Trimming pared 3 bases from V and 6 bases from J, leaving 27 bases between. CDR3 length: 17 amino acids. The V gene's germline CDR1 is GTSNPN and CDR2 SVGIG (reference sequence). The CDR3 loop reads CAWRAPGRISLHREQYF. The CDR3 DNA is TGTGCCTGGAGGGCCCCCGGGCGGATCAGTCTCCATCGCGAGCAGTACTTC.

The genes are TRBV27 and TRBJ2-7; D not resolved. The V gene's germline CDR1 is MNHEY and CDR2 SMNVEV (reference sequence). V lost 6 bases and J lost 4, with 13 bases in between. This CDR3 has 13 residues. CDR3 sequence (DNA): TGTGCCAGCAGCTCCCCATCAAGATACGAGCAGTACTTC. This encodes CASSSPSRYEQYF.

This clonotype turned up a few times. The rearrangement uses TRBV7-9 and TRBJ2-7; D is possibly TRBD1 (5 bases). V dropped 5 bases and J dropped 3 bases, with 11 bases sitting between them. CDR1 and CDR2 (germline): SEHNR, FQNEAQ (reference sequence). The CDR3 covers 13 residues. The CDR3 DNA is TGTGCCAGCAGCAGCAGGGTTTACTACGAGCAGTACTTC. It specifies CASSSRVYYEQYF.

The chain carries TRBV19 and TRBJ2-3, with D hard to call. The CDR3 totals 14 residues. Trimming removed 1 base from V and 3 bases from J, with 8 bases in between. Germline lookup yields CDR1 LNHDA and CDR2 SQIVND (reference sequence). DNA of the CDR3: TGTGCCAGTAGTATAGGAATAGAGACAGATACGCAGTATTTT. Its translation is CASSIGIETDTQYF.

The J gene is TRBJ1-1, the V gene TRBV6-2 or TRBV6-3; TRBD1 matches at 7 bases. CDR3 size: 17 residues. With V trimmed by 6 bases and J by 3 bases, 16 bases remained unmatched. Germline V gives CDR1 MNHEY, CDR2 SVGEGT. CDR3 DNA: TGTGCCAGCAGGAGACCTACAGGGGTAATGGAAGACACTGAAGCTTTCTTT. Its translation is CASRRPTGVMEDTEAFF.

This clonotype was seen only a few times. One end of the junction does not line up with germline, which may come from a read error. J is TRBJ2-1 and V is TRBV6-5, with unresolved D. Germline assignment: CDR1 MNHEY and CDR2 SVGAGI. This CDR3 region has 13 residues. CDR3: CASSLGFYHEQFF. DNA for the CDR3: TGTGCCAGCAGTTTAGGATTCTACCATGAGCAGTTCTTC.

This clonotype has a count of ten or more. CDR3 sequence (DNA): TGTGCCAGCTCACGGGAGACCCAGTACTTC. Translation gives CASSRETQYF. The chain recombines TRBV18 with TRBJ2-5, with unresolved D. The CDR3 runs to 10 residues. The germline V and J ends were trimmed by 4 bases and 5 bases, with 2 bases remaining between them. Germline-derived CDR1 and CDR2 are KGHSH and LQKENI.

This clonotype was counted many times. The CDR3 loop is CASTGGLAGIVSYNEQFF. CDR3 nucleotides: TGCGCCAGCACCGGCGGACTAGCGGGCATAGTCTCCTACAATGAGCAGTTCTTC. V and J are TRBV5-1 and TRBJ2-1; TRBD2 agrees at 11 bases. This CDR3 has 18 amino acids. Trimming cost V 6 bases and J 0 bases; bases outside gene matches: 11. In germline, CDR1 is SGHRS, CDR2 YFSETQ.

This clonotype was observed a handful of times. J is TRBJ2-1 and V is TRBV27, with a possible D match to TRBD2 (5 bases). The ends were cut back, 6 bases at V and 1 base at J, with 13 bases in the middle. This CDR3 has 15 residues. Per germline, CDR1 MNHEY and CDR2 SMNVEV (reference sequence). As DNA, the CDR3 is TGTGCCAGCAGCCTTACTAGTGGGTCCTACAATGAGCAGTTCTTC. Protein sequence: CASSLTSGSYNEQFF.

The chain joins TRBV12-3 or TRBV12-4 to TRBJ2-7; no clear D. The CDR3 loop spans 13 amino acids. Trimming pared 3 bases from V and 6 bases from J, leaving 12 bases between. The CDR3 sequence: CASSFTVGAEQYF. The CDR3 coding sequence is TGTGCCAGCAGTTTCACGGTAGGCGCCGAGCAGTACTTC.

The chain couples TRBV12-3 or TRBV12-4 to TRBJ2-3; TRBD2 agrees at 12 bases. The CDR3 runs to 14 residues. The V segment lost 7 bases and the J segment 5 bases; nucleotides outside the gene matches: 4. The CDR3 sequence is CASNPGLAGDTQYF. The CDR3 nucleotides read TGTGCCAGCAACCCGGGACTAGCGGGAGATACGCAGTATTTT.

The chain couples TRBV7-9 to TRBJ2-1; a weak D match, TRBD2 (5 bases). Germline V gene lookup returns CDR1 SEHNR and CDR2 FQNEAQ (reference sequence). Trimming stripped 8 bases from V and 9 bases from J, with 17 bases between. There are 13 residues in the CDR3. In DNA, the CDR3 is TGTGCCAGCCCGGACGGGGTCGCCAGTGAGCAGTTCTTC. It translates to CASPDGVASEQFF.

The chain couples TRBV12-3 or TRBV12-4 to TRBJ2-3, with TRBD2 matching over 13 bases. V dropped 6 bases and J dropped 2; count of bases not matched to a gene: 5. CDR3 length: 16 residues. The CDR3 sequence is CASRQTSGGLTDTQYF. The CDR3 DNA sequence: TGTGCCAGCAGACAGACTAGCGGGGGGCTCACAGATACGCAGTATTTT.

The chain joins TRBV20-1 to TRBJ1-4, with TRBD1 matching 7 bases. CDR1 is DFQATT and CDR2 is SNEGSKA in the germline V gene (reference sequence). J lost 7 bases, V lost 6 bases, and 8 bases had no gene match. The CDR3 covers 13 residues. Here the CDR3 DNA reads TGCAGTGCCCCGGGACAGCTCTCTGAAAAACTGTTTTTT. It encodes CSAPGQLSEKLFF.

The V gene is TRBV5-1, the J gene TRBJ1-1; D gene uncertain. Deletions cut 3 bases from V and 2 bases from J, with 14 bases between. The CDR3 covers 15 residues. The germline gives CDR1 SGHRS, CDR2 YFSETQ. CDR3 nucleotides: TGCGCCAGCAGCTCTGGAACGTGGGCTAACACTGAAGCTTTCTTT. Amino acid sequence: CASSSGTWANTEAFF.

J is TRBJ2-7 and V is TRBV11-2; D gene unclear. Germline V gene data show CDR1 as SGHAT and CDR2 as FQNNGV. The CDR3 is 12 residues long. V was cut by 6 bases and J by 3 bases, with 9 bases left in between. CDR3 DNA: TGTGCCAGCAGATTTACAAGCTACGAGCAGTACTTC. Residues: CASRFTSYEQYF.

This clonotype appeared a few times. The J gene is TRBJ2-1, the V gene TRBV6-5; 10 nucleotides agree with TRBD1. The CDR3 spans 16 residues. Germline V CDR1 and CDR2: MNHEY, SVGAGI. V was pared by 4 bases and J by 8 bases, with 11 bases of the junction left unmatched. The chain's CDR3 is CASSSSGTGVGDEQFF. The CDR3 DNA follows: TGTGCCAGCAGTTCCTCCGGGACAGGGGTGGGGGATGAGCAGTTCTTC.

This clonotype was recorded a few times. This chain connects TRBV9 to TRBJ2-2; D may be TRBD1 or TRBD2 (5 bases each). The CDR3 runs to 16 residues. V lost 3 bases to trimming and J lost 4 bases, with 16 bases between them. Germline V gives CDR1 SGDLS, CDR2 YYNGEE. The CDR3 DNA is TGTGCCAGCAGCGCCGCTCCCGGGACCCCCACCGGGGAGCTGTTTTTT. Protein: CASSAAPGTPTGELFF.

This clonotype occurred many times. This chain connects TRBV4-1 to TRBJ2-3, with D tentatively TRBD2 (7 bases). CDR1 and CDR2 from the germline V gene are MGHRA and YSYEKL. The CDR3 has 16 residues. Trimming removed 0 bases at V and 2 bases at J, with 12 bases between. Here the CDR3 reads CASSQERGDYTDTQYF. In DNA form, the CDR3 reads TGCGCCAGCAGCCAAGAAAGGGGGGACTACACAGATACGCAGTATTTT.

This clonotype occurred a few times. The rearrangement joins TRBV4-1 to TRBJ2-1; D not certain. CDR1 and CDR2 (germline): MGHRA, YSYEKL. The CDR3 consists of 15 residues. V lost 0 bases and J 0 bases, leaving 6 bases between the germline ends. The CDR3 loop is CASSQDRDSYNEQFF. CDR3 sequence (DNA): TGCGCCAGCAGCCAAGATAGGGACTCCTACAATGAGCAGTTCTTC.

This clonotype came up a few times. V gene TRBV30 combines with J gene TRBJ2-5; TRBD2 might be the D (5 bases). This CDR3 has 13 amino acids. The germline V gene encodes CDR1 GTSNPN and CDR2 SVGIG (reference sequence). V lost 2 bases to trimming and J lost 2 bases, with 9 bases between them. The CDR3 DNA reads TGTGCCTGGAGTACGTGGACTCAAGAGACCCAGTACTTC. This translates into CAWSTWTQETQYF.

The sample holds many counts of this clonotype. The chain links TRBV12-3 or TRBV12-4 to TRBJ2-5; D assignment may be TRBD1 or TRBD2 (5 bases each). Deletions cut 4 bases from V and 4 bases from J, with 16 bases between. The CDR3 loop spans 15 amino acids. CDR3 in DNA: TGTGCCAGCAGTTCTACCGGGACCTTCGGAGAGACCCAGTACTTC. Residues: CASSSTGTFGETQYF.

Ten or more counts support this clonotype. The rearrangement uses TRBV12-3 or TRBV12-4 and TRBJ1-1; D may be TRBD1 (5 bases). Trimming took off 5 bases at V and 5 bases at J, with 15 bases between the two ends. The CDR3 totals 14 residues. CDR3 DNA: TGTGCCAGCAGTGGGGGACGGGTGGAGACTGAAGCTTTCTTT. Protein product: CASSGGRVETEAFF.